The 11 T cell receptor beta chains presented below share a single source sample, sequenced in a study of regulatory T cells in long-lasting Graves disease. Both iRepertoire HTBI primers and Arm-PCR of CDR3 regions were used to build the TCR beta libraries. TCRdb processed the multiplex PCR reads anew with MiXCR; each CDR3 protein has one entry. The table has fewer than 500,000 distinct CDR3 sequences, about 17% seen once. Time point here: newly diagnosed GD, antithyroid drugs for less than 3 months. PBMC-extracted RNA yielded the TCR library. The same data also went into a second study, on T cells in Graves' hyperthyroidism and ophthalmopathy.

The source was peripheral blood mononuclear cells (PBMCs), collected at new diagnosis, from a patient treated with antithyroid drugs. The origin of the receptors is a middle-aged man with Graves disease.

This clonotype has a handful of counts. The chain is built from TRBV18 and TRBJ2-7, with 7 positions matching TRBD2. V was pared by 6 bases and J by 6 bases, with 8 bases of the junction left unmatched. Germline V CDR1 and CDR2: KGHSH, LQKENI. This CDR3 comprises 13 residues. CDR3 sequence reads: CASSLLAALEQYF. CDR3 DNA: TGTGCCAGCTCCCTTCTAGCGGCCCTCGAGCAGTACTTC. Using reference TRBV18 and TRBJ2-7 for the parts outside the CDR3, the full variable domain is NAGVMQNPRHLVRRRGQEARLRCSPMKGHSHVYWYRQLPEEGLKFMVYLQKENIIDESGMPKERFSAEFPKEGPSILRIQQVVRGDSAAYFCASSLLAALEQYFGPGTRLTVT.

There are many counts of this clonotype. A read error may account for a junction end that differs from germline. This chain connects TRBV11-3 to TRBJ2-2; D is ambiguous. CDR1 is SGHNT and CDR2 is YENEEA in the germline V gene. CDR3 length: 13 residues. As DNA, the CDR3 is TGTGCTAGCAGCCTCCAGATCACCGGGGAGCTGTTTTTT. Its translation: CASSLQITGELFF.

This clonotype was seen more than once but under ten times. This chain joins TRBV29-1 and TRBJ2-1, with D perhaps matching TRBD2 (5 bases). Trimming took off 3 bases at V and 3 bases at J, with 12 bases between the two ends. Germline V gene lookup returns CDR1 SQVTM and CDR2 ANQGSEA. The CDR3 totals 14 residues. The CDR3, as DNA: TGCAGCGTTGACGGGGTAGGTTACTACAATGAGCAGTTCTTC. Protein: CSVDGVGYYNEQFF.

This clonotype was picked up many times. The chain uses TRBV28 and TRBJ2-1, with TRBD2 matching 7 bases. From germline, CDR1 is MDHEN and CDR2 SYDVKM. V was clipped by 6 bases and J by 4 bases; unmatched bases: 6. This CDR3 region has 14 residues. The CDR3 sequence: CASRVLASYNEQFF. In DNA form, the CDR3 reads TGTGCCAGCAGGGTACTAGCGAGTTACAATGAGCAGTTCTTC. The entire variable domain, with the rest obtained from reference TRBV28 and TRBJ2-1, is as follows: DVKVTQSSRYLVKRTGEKVFLECVQDMDHENMFWYRQDPGLGLRLIYFSYDVKMKEKGDIPEGYSVSREKKERFSLILESASTNQTSMYLCASRVLASYNEQFFGPGTRLTVL.

This clonotype was counted at least ten times. The chain links TRBV30 to TRBJ2-3; D remains ambiguous. V dropped 2 bases and J dropped 1 base, with 10 bases sitting between them. The CDR3 is 14 amino acids. The V gene's germline CDR1 is GTSNPN and CDR2 SVGIG (reference sequence). The CDR3 is CAWSLLVGTDTQYF. The CDR3 DNA sequence: TGTGCCTGGAGTTTACTGGTAGGCACAGATACGCAGTATTTT.

As concerns this clonotype: This may be a read error: a much more frequent sequence differs by one nucleotide. The V and J genes are TRBV9 and TRBJ2-2; D not resolved. The CDR3 has 16 amino acids. The V gene lost 0 bases and the J gene lost 0 bases, with 9 bases spanning the gap. The germline CDR1 and CDR2 sequences are SGDLS and YYNGEE. The CDR3 loop reads CASSVVGIPNTGELFF. The CDR3 DNA follows: TGTGCCAGCAGCGTAGTTGGCATACCGAACACCGGGGAGCTGTTTTTT.

J is TRBJ1-2 and V is TRBV19; D unclear. The germline V gene encodes CDR1 LNHDA and CDR2 SQIVND (reference sequence). This CDR3 comprises 11 residues. V was shortened by 11 bases and J by 5 bases, with 12 bases between the two germline ends. The CDR3 loop reads CAATDRYGYTF. The CDR3, as DNA: TGTGCCGCCACAGACCGGTATGGCTACACCTTC.

The V gene is TRBV7-3, the J gene TRBJ1-5; TRBD1 might be the D (6 bases). The germline V gene has CDR1 SGHTA and CDR2 FQGTGA. The CDR3 spans 17 residues. Between the trimmed V and J ends, which lost 5 bases and 5 bases, there was a span of 22 bases. The CDR3 loop reads CASSTRGGRVKHQPQHF. In DNA, the CDR3 is TGTGCCAGCAGCACTCGGGGGGGCAGGGTAAAGCATCAGCCCCAGCATTTT. The full variable domain, rest sourced from reference TRBV7-3 and TRBJ1-5, is GAGVSQTPSNKVTEKGKYVELRCDPISGHTALYWYRQSLGQGPEFLIYFQGTGAADDSGLPNDRFFAVRPEGSVSTLKIQRTERGDSAVYLCASSTRGGRVKHQPQHFGDGTRLSIL.

The chain couples TRBV27 to TRBJ2-4; D not resolved. Germline loops: CDR1 MNHEY, CDR2 SMNVEV (reference sequence). Trimming took 3 bases from V and 0 from J, leaving 12 bases between them. The CDR3 runs to 16 residues. DNA of the CDR3: TGTGCCAGCAGTTTGAGCCCTTCTCTAGCCAAAAACATTCAGTACTTC. Protein sequence: CASSLSPSLAKNIQYF.

This clonotype occurred many times. The chain uses TRBV7-9 and TRBJ2-7, with TRBD1 matching 8 bases. Trimming took 8 bases from V and 0 from J; bases not matched to a gene: 0. CDR3 size: 12 residues. The V gene's germline CDR1 is SEHNR and CDR2 FQNEAQ (reference sequence). The DNA for the CDR3 is TGTGCCAGCGGACAGGGCTCCTACGAGCAGTACTTC. Protein sequence: CASGQGSYEQYF.

This clonotype has more than one count but fewer than ten. The chain is built from TRBV6-5 and TRBJ2-1; TRBD2 matches at 9 bases. Trimming at V came to 0 bases and at J to 7 bases, leaving 10 bases not matched to a gene. The V gene's germline CDR1 is MNHEY and CDR2 SVGAGI. The CDR3 runs to 17 residues. CDR3 loop: CASSYSGRVAGANEQFF. DNA for the CDR3: TGTGCCAGCAGTTACTCGGGGAGGGTAGCGGGAGCAAATGAGCAGTTCTTC.